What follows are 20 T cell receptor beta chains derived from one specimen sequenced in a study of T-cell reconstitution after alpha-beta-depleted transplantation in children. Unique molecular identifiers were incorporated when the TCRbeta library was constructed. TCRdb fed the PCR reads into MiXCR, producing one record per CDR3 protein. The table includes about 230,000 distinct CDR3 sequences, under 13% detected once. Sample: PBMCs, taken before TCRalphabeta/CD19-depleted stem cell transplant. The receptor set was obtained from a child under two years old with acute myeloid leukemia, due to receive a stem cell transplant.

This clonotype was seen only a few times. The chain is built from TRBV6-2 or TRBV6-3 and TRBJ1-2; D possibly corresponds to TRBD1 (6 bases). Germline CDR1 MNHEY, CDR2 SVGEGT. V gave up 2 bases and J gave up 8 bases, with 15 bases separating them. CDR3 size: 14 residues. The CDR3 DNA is TGTGCCAGCAGTTACGACGGGACAAGGAGCGGCTACACCTTC. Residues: CASSYDGTRSGYTF.

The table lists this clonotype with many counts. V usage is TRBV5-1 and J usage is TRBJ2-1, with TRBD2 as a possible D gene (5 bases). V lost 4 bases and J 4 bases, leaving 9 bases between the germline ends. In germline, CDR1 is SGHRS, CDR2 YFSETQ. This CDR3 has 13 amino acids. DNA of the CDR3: TGCGCCAGCAGCGACGGACTTTACAATGAGCAGTTCTTC. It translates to CASSDGLYNEQFF.

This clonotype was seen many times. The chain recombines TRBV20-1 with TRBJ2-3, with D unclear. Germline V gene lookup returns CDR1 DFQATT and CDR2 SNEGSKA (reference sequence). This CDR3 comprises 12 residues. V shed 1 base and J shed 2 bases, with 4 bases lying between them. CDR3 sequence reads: CSARAPTDTQYF. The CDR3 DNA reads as TGCAGTGCTAGAGCACCCACAGATACGCAGTATTTT.

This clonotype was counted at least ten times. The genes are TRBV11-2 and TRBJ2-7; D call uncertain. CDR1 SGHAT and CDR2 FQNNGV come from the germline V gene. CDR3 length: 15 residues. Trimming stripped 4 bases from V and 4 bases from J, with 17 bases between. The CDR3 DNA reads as TGTGCCAGCAGCTCCCGCCTGGAAAGGGCGTACGAGCAGTACTTC. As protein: CASSSRLERAYEQYF.

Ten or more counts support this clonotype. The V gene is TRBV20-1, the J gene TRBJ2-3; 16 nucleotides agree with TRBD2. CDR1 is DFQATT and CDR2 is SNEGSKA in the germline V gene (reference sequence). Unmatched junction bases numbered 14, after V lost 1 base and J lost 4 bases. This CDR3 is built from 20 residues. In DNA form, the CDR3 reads TGCAGTGCTAGAGCCCTACCGGGACTAGCGGGAGGGGAGGTCCCAGATACGCAGTATTTT. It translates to CSARALPGLAGGEVPDTQYF.

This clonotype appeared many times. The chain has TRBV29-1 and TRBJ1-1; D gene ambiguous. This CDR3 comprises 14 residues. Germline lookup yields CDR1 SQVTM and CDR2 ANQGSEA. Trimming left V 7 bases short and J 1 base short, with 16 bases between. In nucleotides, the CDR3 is TGCAGCGCCTTTGGGGAGGGTCGGAACACTGAAGCTTTCTTT. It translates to CSAFGEGRNTEAFF. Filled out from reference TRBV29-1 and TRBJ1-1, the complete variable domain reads SAVISQKPSRDICQRGTSLTIQCQVDSQVTMMFWYRQQPGQSLTLIATANQGSEATYESGFVIDKFPISRPNLTFSTLTVSNMSPEDSSIYLCSAFGEGRNTEAFFGQGTRLTVV.

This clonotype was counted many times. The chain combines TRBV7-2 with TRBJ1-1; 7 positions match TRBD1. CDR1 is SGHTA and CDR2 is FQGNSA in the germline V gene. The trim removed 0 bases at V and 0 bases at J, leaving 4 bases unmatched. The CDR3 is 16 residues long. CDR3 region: CASSLAGQPLNTEAFF. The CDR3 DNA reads TGTGCCAGCAGCTTAGCGGGACAGCCCTTGAACACTGAAGCTTTCTTT.

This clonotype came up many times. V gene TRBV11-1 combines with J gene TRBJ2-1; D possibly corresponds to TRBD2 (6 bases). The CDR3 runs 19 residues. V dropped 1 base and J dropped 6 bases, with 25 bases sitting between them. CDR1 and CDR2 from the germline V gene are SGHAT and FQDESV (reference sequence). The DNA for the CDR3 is TGTGCCAGCAGCTTAGTACCGCCTCGGAGGGCTAGCGAGGGCAATGAGCAGTTCTTC. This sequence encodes CASSLVPPRRASEGNEQFF. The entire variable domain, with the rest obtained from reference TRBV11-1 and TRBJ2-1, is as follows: EAEVAQSPRYKITEKSQAVAFWCDPISGHATLYWYRQILGQGPELLVQFQDESVVDDSQLPKDRFSAERLKGVDSTLKIQPAELGDSAMYLCASSLVPPRRASEGNEQFFGPGTRLTVL.

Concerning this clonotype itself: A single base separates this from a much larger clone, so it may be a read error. The CDR3 sequence: CASSNTGSAYEQYF. CDR3 bases: TGTGCCAGCAGTAATACAGGGAGTGCCTACGAGCAGTACTTC. The chain has TRBV28 and TRBJ2-7; tentative D call: TRBD1 (6 bases). Per the germline V gene, CDR1 is MDHEN and CDR2 is SYDVKM. The CDR3 covers 14 residues. V was pared by 5 bases and J by 2 bases, with 13 bases between.

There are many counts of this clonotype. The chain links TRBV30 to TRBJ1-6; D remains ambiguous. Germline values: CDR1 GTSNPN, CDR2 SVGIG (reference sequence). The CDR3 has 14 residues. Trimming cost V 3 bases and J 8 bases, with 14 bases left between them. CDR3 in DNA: TGTGCCTGGAGCAATAAGGGTGTCGATTCACCCCTCCACTTT. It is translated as CAWSNKGVDSPLHF.

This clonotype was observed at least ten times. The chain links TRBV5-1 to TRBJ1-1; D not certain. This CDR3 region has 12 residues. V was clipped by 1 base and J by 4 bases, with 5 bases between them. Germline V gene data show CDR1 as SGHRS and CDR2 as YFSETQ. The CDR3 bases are TGCGCCAGCAGCTTGTTACGCACTGAAGCTTTCTTT. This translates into CASSLLRTEAFF. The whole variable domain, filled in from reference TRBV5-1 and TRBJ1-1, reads KAGVTQTPRYLIKTRGQQVTLSCSPISGHRSVSWYQQTPGQGLQFLFEYFSETQRNKGNFPGRFSGRQFSNSRSEMNVSTLELGDSALYLCASSLLRTEAFFGQGTRLTVV.

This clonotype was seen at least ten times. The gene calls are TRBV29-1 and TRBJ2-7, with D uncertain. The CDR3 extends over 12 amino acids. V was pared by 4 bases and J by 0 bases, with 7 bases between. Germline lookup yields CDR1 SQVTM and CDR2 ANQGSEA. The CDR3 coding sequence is TGCAGCGTTGGACTTGACTCCTACGAGCAGTACTTC. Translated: CSVGLDSYEQYF.

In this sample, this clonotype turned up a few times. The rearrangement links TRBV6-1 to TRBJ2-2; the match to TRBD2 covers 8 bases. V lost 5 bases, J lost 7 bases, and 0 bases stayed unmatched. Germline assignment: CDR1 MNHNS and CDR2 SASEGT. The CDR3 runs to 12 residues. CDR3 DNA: TGTGCCAGCAGTAGCGGGGGCGGGGAGCTGTTTTTT. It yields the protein CASSSGGGELFF.

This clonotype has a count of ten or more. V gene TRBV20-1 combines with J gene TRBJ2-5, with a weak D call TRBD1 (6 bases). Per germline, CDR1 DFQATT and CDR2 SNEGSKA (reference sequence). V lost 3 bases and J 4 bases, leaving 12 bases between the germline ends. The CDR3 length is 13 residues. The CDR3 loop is CSARKQGGETQYF. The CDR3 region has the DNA TGCAGTGCTAGGAAACAGGGTGGAGAGACCCAGTACTTC.

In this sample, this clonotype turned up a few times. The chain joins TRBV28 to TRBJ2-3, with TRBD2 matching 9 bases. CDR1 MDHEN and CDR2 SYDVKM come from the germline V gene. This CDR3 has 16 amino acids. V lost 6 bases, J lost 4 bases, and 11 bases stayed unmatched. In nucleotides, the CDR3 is TGTGCCAGCAGCCCTCAGGGACTAGCCCTCTCAGATACGCAGTATTTT. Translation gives CASSPQGLALSDTQYF.

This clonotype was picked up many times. The CDR3 sequence is CASSRDRSTDTQYF. Written as DNA, the CDR3 is TGTGCCAGCAGCCGCGACAGAAGCACAGATACGCAGTATTTT. The V gene is TRBV7-2, the J gene TRBJ2-3; tentative D call: TRBD1 (5 bases). V was trimmed by 5 bases and J by 0 bases, leaving 9 bases between them. This CDR3 is 14 amino acids long. The germline gives CDR1 SGHTA, CDR2 FQGNSA.

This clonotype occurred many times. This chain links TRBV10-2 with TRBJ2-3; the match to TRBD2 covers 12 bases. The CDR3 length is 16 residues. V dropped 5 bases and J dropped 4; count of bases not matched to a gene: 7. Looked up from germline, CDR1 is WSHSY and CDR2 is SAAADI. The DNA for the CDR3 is TGCGCCAGCAGTCATTTAGGACTAGCGGGACCAGATACGCAGTATTTT. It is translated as CASSHLGLAGPDTQYF.

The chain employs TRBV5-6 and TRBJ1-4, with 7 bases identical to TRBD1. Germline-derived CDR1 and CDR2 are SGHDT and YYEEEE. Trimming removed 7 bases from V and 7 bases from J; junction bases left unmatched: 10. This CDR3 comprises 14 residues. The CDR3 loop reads CASSATGWAEKLFF. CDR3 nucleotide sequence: TGTGCCAGCTCCGCGACAGGGTGGGCTGAAAAACTGTTTTTT.

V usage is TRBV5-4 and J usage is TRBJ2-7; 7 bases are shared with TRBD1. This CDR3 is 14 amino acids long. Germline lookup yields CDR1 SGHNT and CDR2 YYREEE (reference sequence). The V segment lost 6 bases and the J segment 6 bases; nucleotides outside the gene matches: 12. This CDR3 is CASTPGTDLLEQYF. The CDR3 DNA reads TGTGCCAGCACCCCCGGGACAGATTTGCTCGAGCAGTACTTC.

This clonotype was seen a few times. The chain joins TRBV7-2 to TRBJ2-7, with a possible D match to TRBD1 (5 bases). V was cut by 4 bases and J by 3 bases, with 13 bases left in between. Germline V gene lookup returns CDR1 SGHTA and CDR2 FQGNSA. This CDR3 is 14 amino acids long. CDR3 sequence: CASSSSRVSYEQYF. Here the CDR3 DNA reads TGTGCCAGCAGCTCAAGCAGGGTGAGCTACGAGCAGTACTTC.